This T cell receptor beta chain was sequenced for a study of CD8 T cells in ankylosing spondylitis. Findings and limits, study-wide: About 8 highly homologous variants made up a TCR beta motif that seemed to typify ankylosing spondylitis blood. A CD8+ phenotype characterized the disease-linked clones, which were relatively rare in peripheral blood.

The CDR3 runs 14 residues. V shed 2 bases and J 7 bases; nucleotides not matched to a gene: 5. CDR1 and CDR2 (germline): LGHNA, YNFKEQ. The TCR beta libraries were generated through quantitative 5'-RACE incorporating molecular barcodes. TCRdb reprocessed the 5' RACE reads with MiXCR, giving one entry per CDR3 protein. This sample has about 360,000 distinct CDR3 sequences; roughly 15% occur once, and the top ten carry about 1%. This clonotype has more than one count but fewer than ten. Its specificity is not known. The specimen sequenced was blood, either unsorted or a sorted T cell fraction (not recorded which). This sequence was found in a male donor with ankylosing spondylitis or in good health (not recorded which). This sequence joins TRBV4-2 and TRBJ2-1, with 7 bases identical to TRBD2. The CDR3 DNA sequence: TGTGCCAGCAGCCAAAACGGCGGGAGAAATGAGCAGTTCTTC. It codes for CASSQNGGRNEQFF.